The clone carrying this T cell receptor (beta chain) was observed a few times. The sample belongs to a study of blood T cell repertoires in COVID-19. Study-wide context: Collection of acute and convalescent COVID-19 samples took place in the United States, Italy and Spain.

The germline V gene has CDR1 MGHDK and CDR2 SYGVNS. V gave up 2 bases and J gave up 1 base; unmatched junction bases: 3. The CDR3 covers 16 residues. Original analysis: How many nucleated cells were present was estimated from reference gene primer amplification. The assay was immunoSEQ multiplex PCR, and TCRdb's table has in-frame clones only and misses some. V, J and clone size were drawn from that table, and D and trimming were deduced from the DNA. The sample shows fewer than 250,000 clones, 82% of them seen only once. The sequence came from a woman between 40 and 55 years old with acute or convalescent COVID-19. The rearrangement links TRBV25-1 to TRBJ2-5; 11 bases line up with TRBD1. The sample taken for sequencing was peripheral blood. DNA for the CDR3: TGTGCCAGCAGTGAAAACGGACAGGGGGCCCAAGAGACCCAGTACTTC. Protein sequence: CASSENGQGAQETQYF. Together with reference TRBV25-1 and TRBJ2-5, the CDR3 gives the full variable domain: EADIYQTPRYLVIGTGKKITLECSQTMGHDKMYWYQQDPGMELHLIHYSYGVNSTEKGDLSSESTVSRIRTEHFPLTLESARPSHTSQYLCASSENGQGAQETQYFGPGTRLLVL.